This record concerns one TCR beta chain sequence. Sequencing used immunoSEQ multiplex PCR; TCRdb keeps in-frame clones, though not all of them. The sample includes roughly 30,000 clones, roughly 71% of them seen just once. The CDR3 totals 13 residues. CDR1 is SQVTM, CDR2 ANQGSEA, per germline. Between the trimmed V and J ends, which lost 7 bases and 1 base, there was a span of 13 bases. The data stem from a study of OX40 agonist ivuxolimab in advanced cancers. This sequence was found in an adult with an advanced solid tumor such as melanoma, head and neck, liver or kidney cancer. The sequenced sample was CD4+ or CD8+ T cells sorted from blood, obtained in a trial of the OX40 agonist ivuxolimab. The chain couples TRBV29-1 to TRBJ1-1; D is ambiguous. The CDR3 reads CSATRVGNTEAFF. The CDR3 nucleotides read TGCAGCGCCACCCGGGTGGGGAACACTGAAGCTTTCTTT. The full variable domain, with the rest looked up from reference TRBV29-1 and TRBJ1-1, is SAVISQKPSRDICQRGTSLTIQCQVDSQVTMMFWYRQQPGQSLTLIATANQGSEATYESGFVIDKFPISRPNLTFSTLTVSNMSPEDSSIYLCSATRVGNTEAFFGQGTRLTVV.